This TCR beta chain came from a study of blood T cells in healthy people across ages. The second PCR ran about 6 to 11 cycles with a sample-barcoded 5' primer and J-beta primers. Using its own MiXCR run on the 5' RACE reads, TCRdb lists one record per CDR3 protein. The sample has roughly 1 million distinct CDR3 sequences, under 30% seen once. Per germline, CDR1 SEHNR and CDR2 FQNEAQ (reference sequence). The germline V and J ends were trimmed by 2 bases and 0 bases, with 14 bases remaining between them. The CDR3 totals 18 residues. The sample also formed part of further work on T cells of mothers and their children.

Sequences were obtained from blood. This clonotype originated in a girl aged 2 to 9 in good health. The chain is built from TRBV7-9 and TRBJ2-6; D uncertain. The DNA for the CDR3 is TGTGCCAGCAGCTTATCGCGACTCGAATTCTCTGGGGCCAACGTCCTGACTTTC. Translated, it gives CASSLSRLEFSGANVLTF.